The source of this T cell receptor beta chain is a study of blood T cell repertoires in COVID-19. Study background: Researchers got acute and convalescent COVID-19 samples from the United States, Italy and Spain. PBMCs, B-cell-depleted T cells, or T cells were the source of the cDNA or gDNA that made up the material.

In the original analysis: Amplification with reference gene primers provided the estimates of nucleated cell counts. This table comes from immunoSEQ multiplex PCR, and its TCRdb copy is limited to in-frame clones, with some not included. V and J calls and clone size are as listed in that table; D and trimming were resolved from the DNA. There are fewer than 200,000 clones in the sample; about 80% occur only once, and approximately 12% lies in the top ten. CDR1 is LGHDT, CDR2 YNNKEL, per germline (reference sequence). Trimming cost V 1 base and J 6 bases; bases outside gene matches: 4. The CDR3 extends over 14 amino acids.

The chain has TRBV3-1 (or the pseudogene TRBV3-2) and TRBJ2-3; TRBD2 matches at 7 bases. The TCR was taken from a man in his fifties or sixties who had recovered from COVID-19. Sequencing used PBMCs or T cells enriched from blood (not recorded which). The CDR3 DNA is TGTGCCAGCAGCCAAGGGGACTACCCCGATACGCAGTATTTT. Residues: CASSQGDYPDTQYF.